This T cell receptor beta chain was recorded in a study of blood T cell repertoires in COVID-19. Whole-study context: Sites across the United States, Italy and Spain contributed samples from acute and convalescent COVID-19. PBMCs, B-cell-depleted T cells, or T cells were the source of the cDNA or gDNA that made up the material.

Under the authors' procedure: Estimation of nucleated cell counts was performed using reference gene primer amplification. Clones were sequenced by immunoSEQ multiplex PCR, and TCRdb holds only the in-frame ones, with some missing. The V and J calls and the clone size are those of that table, but D and trimming were determined from the DNA. Among about 76,000 clones listed, 65% to 90% were seen once. V lost 0 bases to trimming and J lost 10 bases; unmatched junction nucleotides: 4. This CDR3 is 13 amino acids long. Germline CDR1 reads LGHDT; CDR2 reads YNNKEL (reference sequence). V is TRBV3-1 (or the pseudogene TRBV3-2) and J is TRBJ2-7, with 9 bases lining up with TRBD2. The specimen was peripheral blood. The clonotype comes from a human donor in a cohort sampled during active COVID-19. The CDR3 sequence: CASSQELAGRQYF. The CDR3 DNA follows: TGTGCCAGCAGCCAAGAACTAGCGGGCCGTCAGTACTTC.